The entry below describes one T cell receptor (beta chain). This sample was taken from a study of blood T cell repertoires in COVID-19. The overall study: Acute and convalescent COVID-19 samples came from the United States, Italy and Spain. PBMCs, B-cell-depleted T cells, or T cells provided the cDNA or gDNA that made up the material.

Study processing details: Amplifying reference gene primers gave estimates of nucleated cell counts. Here immunoSEQ multiplex PCR was the method, and the copy in TCRdb shows in-frame clones only, minus some. V, J and clone size are taken as reported in that table, and D and trimming were inferred from the DNA itself. The profile shows 250,000 to 350,000 clones, roughly 90% of them singletons. The clonotype originates from an older woman with acute or convalescent COVID-19. Material: peripheral blood.

CDR3: CASSPRDRSYEQYF. In DNA, the CDR3 is TGTGCCAGCAGCCCGCGGGACAGGTCCTACGAGCAGTACTTC. The chain carries TRBV7-9 and TRBJ2-7, with 8 bases lining up with TRBD1. With 5 bases clipped from V and 1 base from J, the junction kept 4 bases outside the gene matches. Germline values: CDR1 SEHNR, CDR2 FQNEAQ (reference sequence). The CDR3 covers 14 residues.